These 21 T cell receptor beta chains share one sample of origin, sequenced in a study of cytomegalovirus exposure and HLA in healthy donors listed by TCRdb under 2017. Library method: the immunoSEQ multiplex PCR assay. For the multiplex PCR, a mixture combining 60 forward primers for TCR Vbeta segments and 13 reverse primers for TCR Jbeta segments was used. TCRdb's version of the immuneACCESS table is confined to in-frame rearrangements and falls short of the full clone set. An unresolved V gene accounts for under half of the shortfall where checked; the remainder is of unknown origin. Across this sample there are about 200,000 clones, with roughly four fifths seen only once. Clones ranked in the top ten supply approximately 2% of the sample. Sequenced material: PBMCs. Every receptor here comes from a woman under 40 in good health and CMV-seropositive.

This clone has only one observation. The chain uses TRBV25-1 and TRBJ2-2, with TRBD2 matching 10 bases. The CDR3 is 17 residues long. Trimming at V came to 6 bases and at J to 3 bases, leaving 10 bases not matched to a gene. Per the germline V gene, CDR1 is MGHDK and CDR2 is SYGVNS. The CDR3 sequence is CASSRFGLAVDTGELFF. The CDR3 nucleotides are TGTGCCAGCAGCCGGTTCGGACTAGCGGTCGACACCGGGGAGCTGTTTTTT.

The J gene is TRBJ2-1, the V gene TRBV28; D is possibly TRBD2 (6 bases). The V and J ends lost 3 bases and 13 bases respectively, with 10 bases between them. The CDR3 consists of 11 residues. Per the germline V gene, CDR1 is MDHEN and CDR2 is SYDVKM. CDR3 sequence: CASSFEAGQFF. CDR3 nucleotides: TGTGCCAGCAGTTTCGAGGCGGGACAGTTCTTC.

The gene calls are TRBV30 and TRBJ2-7; D is perhaps TRBD2 (7 bases). The V and J ends lost 0 bases and 6 bases respectively, with 18 bases between them. From germline, CDR1 is GTSNPN and CDR2 SVGIG (reference sequence). The CDR3 covers 15 residues. CDR3 protein: CAWSVGGAGSREQYF. In DNA, the CDR3 is TGTGCCTGGAGTGTAGGGGGGGCCGGGTCCCGCGAGCAGTACTTC.

The chain carries TRBV5-1 and TRBJ2-3; D is perhaps TRBD2 (6 bases). The germline CDR1 and CDR2 sequences are SGHRS and YFSETQ. The CDR3 spans 15 residues. Trimming took off 3 bases at V and 3 bases at J, with 14 bases between the two ends. As DNA, the CDR3 is TGCGCCAGCAGCTCCCTAACGGGAGCGACAGATACGCAGTATTTT. Amino acids: CASSSLTGATDTQYF. Based on the CDR3 plus reference TRBV5-1 and TRBJ2-3, the full variable domain is KAGVTQTPRYLIKTRGQQVTLSCSPISGHRSVSWYQQTPGQGLQFLFEYFSETQRNKGNFPGRFSGRQFSNSRSEMNVSTLELGDSALYLCASSSLTGATDTQYFGPGTRLTVL.

CDR3 sequence reads: CASSLPGIGQAGLFF. CDR3 bases: TGTGCCAGCAGCTTGCCCGGAATCGGACAGGCCGGGCTGTTTTTT. The chain couples TRBV5-6 to TRBJ2-2; 7 bases are a match to TRBD1. The V and J ends lost 1 base and 13 bases, in that order; junction bases with no gene match: 13. The germline V gene has CDR1 SGHDT and CDR2 YYEEEE. CDR3 length equals 15 residues.

This clone occurred a few times. The chain employs TRBV6-5 and TRBJ1-5; TRBD1 matches 7 bases. J lost 4 bases, V lost 6 bases, and 9 bases had no gene match. The germline V gene has CDR1 MNHEY and CDR2 SVGAGI. The CDR3 runs 15 residues. CDR3 coding DNA: TGTGCCAGCAGCCGCAACAGGGGTTTTAATCAGCCCCAGCATTTT. Amino acids: CASSRNRGFNQPQHF.

This clone appeared a single time. This rearrangement joins TRBV7-3 to TRBJ2-3; 10 bases match TRBD2. This CDR3 region has 17 residues. Germline V lookup: CDR1 SGHTA, CDR2 FQGTGA. V lost 5 bases and J lost 0; bases outside the gene matches: 8. This CDR3 reads CASSRWASGSSTDTQYF. The CDR3 DNA reads TGTGCCAGCAGCCGATGGGCTAGCGGGAGTAGCACAGATACGCAGTATTTT. Filled out from reference TRBV7-3 and TRBJ2-3, the complete variable domain reads GAGVSQTPSNKVTEKGKYVELRCDPISGHTALYWYRQSLGQGPEFLIYFQGTGAADDSGLPNDRFFAVRPEGSVSTLKIQRTERGDSAVYLCASSRWASGSSTDTQYFGPGTRLTVL.

The V and J genes are TRBV7-9 and TRBJ1-5; 11 bases fit TRBD1. Unmatched junction bases numbered 10, after V lost 5 bases and J lost 7 bases. CDR1 is SEHNR, CDR2 FQNEAQ, per germline (reference sequence). The CDR3 consists of 16 residues. The CDR3: CASSPGQGVIQQPQHF. The CDR3 DNA reads as TGTGCCAGCAGCCCGGGACAGGGGGTGATACAGCAGCCCCAGCATTTT. Drawing the rest from reference TRBV7-9 and TRBJ1-5, the complete variable domain is DTGVSQNPRHKITKRGQNVTFRCDPISEHNRLYWYRQTLGQGPEFLTYFQNEAQLEKSRLLSDRFSAERPKGSFSTLEIQRTEQGDSAMYLCASSPGQGVIQQPQHFGDGTRLSIL.

The J gene is TRBJ1-1, the V gene TRBV19; TRBD1 aligns across 11 bases. The CDR3 runs 17 residues. The germline CDR1 and CDR2 sequences are LNHDA and SQIVND (reference sequence). J lost 5 bases, V lost 7 bases, and 15 bases had no gene match. CDR3 in DNA: TGTGCCAGTACCCCGGACAGGGGGCGGCCTAGGGGAACTGAAGCTTTCTTT. Translated, it gives CASTPDRGRPRGTEAFF.

J is TRBJ1-1 and V is TRBV28, with TRBD1 identical over 7 bases. CDR3 length equals 15 residues. Germline CDR1 MDHEN, CDR2 SYDVKM. The trim removed 7 bases at V and 1 base at J, leaving 9 bases unmatched. DNA for the CDR3: TGTGCCAGCACCGAAACCCGGACAGGGAACACTGAAGCTTTCTTT. As protein: CASTETRTGNTEAFF. The entire variable domain, with the rest obtained from reference TRBV28 and TRBJ1-1, is as follows: DVKVTQSSRYLVKRTGEKVFLECVQDMDHENMFWYRQDPGLGLRLIYFSYDVKMKEKGDIPEGYSVSREKKERFSLILESASTNQTSMYLCASTETRTGNTEAFFGQGTRLTVV.

The chain links TRBV29-1 to TRBJ2-7, with unresolved D. The CDR3 extends over 11 amino acids. Trimming shortened V by 4 bases and J by 5 bases, and 9 bases separated the two germline ends. Germline V gene lookup returns CDR1 SQVTM and CDR2 ANQGSEA. The CDR3 nucleotides read TGCAGCGTTGGGGCCTTTGACGAGCAGTACTTC. Protein sequence: CSVGAFDEQYF.

Regarding this clone: The junction shows a germline mismatch at one end, possibly a read error. The chain joins TRBV9 to TRBJ2-2; D is possibly TRBD2 (6 bases). The CDR3 covers 16 residues. Germline lookup yields CDR1 SGDLS and CDR2 YYNGEE. The CDR3 bases are TGTGCCGGCAGCGTAGCCCGGCCGGCGGGATCCGGGGAGCTGTTTTTT. As protein: CAGSVARPAGSGELFF.

This chain connects TRBV5-1 to TRBJ1-2; 9 nucleotides line up with TRBD1. With 0 bases clipped from V and 6 bases from J, the junction kept 0 bases outside the gene matches. Germline-derived CDR1 and CDR2 are SGHRS and YFSETQ. This CDR3 has 13 residues. The CDR3 loop is CASSLGTGDGYTF. CDR3 in DNA: TGCGCCAGCAGCTTGGGGACAGGGGATGGCTACACCTTC.

This chain's CDR3 is CASSFRSLAGDEQYF. As DNA, the CDR3 is TGTGCCAGCAGCTTCCGATCATTAGCGGGAGACGAGCAGTACTTC. This chain joins TRBV7-9 and TRBJ2-7; TRBD2 aligns across 9 bases. Germline CDR1 is SEHNR and CDR2 is FQNEAQ (reference sequence). CDR3 size: 15 residues. With 3 bases clipped from V and 5 bases from J, the junction kept 8 bases outside the gene matches.

This chain uses TRBV5-1 with TRBJ2-2, with D perhaps matching TRBD1 (6 bases). Germline assignment: CDR1 SGHRS and CDR2 YFSETQ. The CDR3 extends over 14 amino acids. Trimming stripped 4 bases from V and 7 bases from J, with 14 bases between. CDR3 residues: CASSDPGVVGELFF. DNA of the CDR3: TGCGCCAGCAGCGATCCAGGGGTGGTCGGGGAGCTGTTTTTT.

The V call is TRBV6-6, the J call TRBJ2-7; 10 nucleotides agree with TRBD1. J was trimmed by 4 bases and V by 6 bases; bases with no gene match: 6. The V gene's germline CDR1 is MNHNY and CDR2 SVGAGI (reference sequence). The length of the CDR3 is 14 residues. Here the CDR3 reads CASRPPGQGYEQYF. The CDR3, as DNA: TGTGCCAGCAGGCCTCCGGGACAGGGGTACGAGCAGTACTTC.

The chain has TRBV28 and TRBJ1-4; D is undetermined. The CDR3 loop spans 14 amino acids. Looked up from germline, CDR1 is MDHEN and CDR2 is SYDVKM. The ends were cut back, 3 bases at V and 8 bases at J, with 13 bases in the middle. CDR3 loop: CASSFFGWSEKLFF. For the CDR3, the DNA is TGTGCCAGCAGTTTTTTCGGGTGGTCCGAAAAACTGTTTTTT.

The V call is TRBV19, the J call TRBJ2-7; TRBD1 matches at 8 bases. The CDR3 totals 13 residues. CDR1 and CDR2 (germline): LNHDA, SQIVND (reference sequence). V dropped 6 bases and J dropped 3; count of bases not matched to a gene: 4. The CDR3 here is CASSARGLYEQYF. CDR3 sequence (DNA): TGTGCCAGTAGCGCCAGGGGGCTCTACGAGCAGTACTTC. The full variable domain, its missing parts supplied by reference TRBV19 and TRBJ2-7, is DGGITQSPKYLFRKEGQNVTLSCEQNLNHDAMYWYRQDPGQGLRLIYYSQIVNDFQKGDIAEGYSVSREKKESFPLTVTSAQKNPTAFYLCASSARGLYEQYFGPGTRLTVT.

The CDR3 sequence is CASSEGASGMYEQYF. CDR3 DNA: TGTGCCAGCAGTGAAGGAGCTAGCGGGATGTACGAGCAGTACTTC. The chain links TRBV6-1 to TRBJ2-5; 9 positions match TRBD2. Matching the DNA end better, TRBJ2-7 makes the J call doubtful. CDR3 length: 15 residues. Looked up from germline, CDR1 is MNHNS and CDR2 is SASEGT.

The rearrangement joins TRBV30 to TRBJ2-3; 7 bases agree with TRBD1. The CDR3 contains 14 residues. V trimming: 1 base; J trimming: 6 bases; junction bases outside the gene matches: 7. The V gene's germline CDR1 is GTSNPN and CDR2 SVGIG (reference sequence). The CDR3 DNA reads as TGTGCCTGGAGTGAGGGGGCTACTTGGGATACGCAGTATTTT. Translation: CAWSEGATWDTQYF.

The J gene is TRBJ2-5, the V gene TRBV6-6; 7 bases are shared with TRBD2. Germline loops: CDR1 MNHNY, CDR2 SVGAGI (reference sequence). The CDR3 totals 15 residues. V was clipped by 6 bases and J by 5 bases; unmatched bases: 12. The CDR3 sequence: CASSPRGVSEETQYF. CDR3 DNA: TGTGCCAGCAGCCCCCGGGGGGTATCGGAGGAGACCCAGTACTTC.